Below are 27 T cell receptor beta chains sequenced from a single sample in a study of blood T cell repertoires in COVID-19. Here immunoSEQ multiplex PCR was the method, and the copy in TCRdb shows in-frame clones only, minus some. The sample contains tens of thousands of clones, around 90% of which appear only once. Sample: peripheral blood. The source is a man in his 60s with COVID-19, enrolled during active disease.

The rearrangement joins TRBV19 to TRBJ2-1; 12 nucleotides line up with TRBD2. From germline, CDR1 is LNHDA and CDR2 SQIVND (reference sequence). Losses at the gene ends were 7 bases for V and 8 bases for J; bases not matched to a gene: 0. This CDR3 is 12 amino acids long. CDR3 protein: CASTSGRDEQFF. CDR3 coding DNA: TGTGCCAGTACTAGCGGGAGGGATGAGCAGTTCTTC.

The CDR3 reads CASSLEREAFF. The DNA of the CDR3 is TGTGCCAGCAGCTTGGAGAGAGAAGCTTTCTTT. The chain joins TRBV11-3 to TRBJ1-1; D gene unclear. CDR3 length equals 11 residues. Per the germline V gene, CDR1 is SGHNT and CDR2 is YENEEA. Trimming cost V 3 bases and J 8 bases, with 7 bases left between them.

The chain carries TRBV5-1 and TRBJ2-3; 9 nucleotides agree with TRBD1. The germline CDR1 and CDR2 sequences are SGHRS and YFSETQ. The CDR3 has 16 amino acids. Losses at the gene ends were 3 bases for V and 3 bases for J; bases not matched to a gene: 8. CDR3 protein: CASSSTPGQGTDTQYF. Here the CDR3 DNA reads TGCGCCAGCAGCTCGACCCCGGGACAGGGTACAGATACGCAGTATTTT.

The CDR3 DNA is TGTGCCAGTAGTATAGCCCGGGAGACGGCCCAGTACTTC. This translates into CASSIARETAQYF. The gene calls are TRBV19 and TRBJ2-5; D might be TRBD2 (6 bases). Trimming cost V 1 base and J 9 bases, with 12 bases left between them. CDR1 is LNHDA and CDR2 is SQIVND in the germline V gene (reference sequence). This CDR3 contains 13 residues. The full variable domain, in which reference TRBV19 and TRBJ2-5 provide the parts outside the CDR3, is DGGITQSPKYLFRKEGQNVTLSCEQNLNHDAMYWYRQDPGQGLRLIYYSQIVNDFQKGDIAEGYSVSREKKESFPLTVTSAQKNPTAFYLCASSIARETAQYFGPGTRLLVL.

This clone was recorded only once. The DNA of the CDR3 is TGTGCCACCAGTGATCAGGGGGCGTTGGGCGAGCAGTACTTC. Its translation: CATSDQGALGEQYF. This chain connects TRBV24-1 to TRBJ2-7; 8 nucleotides agree with TRBD1. Per the germline V gene, CDR1 is KGHDR and CDR2 is SFDVKD. There are 14 residues in the CDR3. V dropped 3 bases and J dropped 6; count of bases not matched to a gene: 6.

This chain uses TRBV6-5 with TRBJ1-1; TRBD1 aligns across 12 bases. After removal of 6 bases from V and 2 bases from J, the junction contained 4 bases not matched to a gene. This CDR3 region has 15 residues. In germline, CDR1 is MNHEY, CDR2 SVGAGI. For the CDR3, the DNA is TGTGCCAGCAGGGGACAGGGGGCAGGAAACACTGAAGCTTTCTTT. Translation gives CASRGQGAGNTEAFF.

The V call is TRBV11-2, the J call TRBJ1-2; no definite D call. The CDR3 contains 12 residues. V lost 1 base and J lost 4, with 4 bases in between. The germline V gene encodes CDR1 SGHAT and CDR2 FQNNGV. The CDR3 sequence: CASSLVSYGYTF. The CDR3 DNA is TGTGCCAGCAGCTTAGTGAGCTATGGCTACACCTTC.

This clone is a singleton in its sample. This chain uses TRBV19 with TRBJ1-1, with 8 bases identical to TRBD1. The germline CDR1 and CDR2 sequences are LNHDA and SQIVND (reference sequence). J gave up 6 bases and V 7 bases, and 7 bases lay outside the gene matches. The CDR3 loop spans 13 amino acids. For the CDR3, the DNA is TGTGCCAGTACCAGGGGGCAGGGGGCTGAAGCTTTCTTT. Encoded protein: CASTRGQGAEAFF.

This clone was picked up one time. The V call is TRBV7-9, the J call TRBJ1-3; 10 nucleotides match TRBD1. Germline V gene lookup returns CDR1 SEHNR and CDR2 FQNEAQ (reference sequence). V was pared by 5 bases and J by 3 bases, with 13 bases of the junction left unmatched. CDR3 length equals 18 residues. CDR3 loop: CASSLPDRGLFYGNTIYF. In nucleotides, the CDR3 is TGTGCCAGCAGCCTCCCCGACAGGGGGCTCTTTTATGGAAACACCATATATTTT.

This chain uses TRBV3-1 (or the pseudogene TRBV3-2) with TRBJ2-2; 7 bases map to TRBD2. This CDR3 has 14 amino acids. V dropped 0 bases and J dropped 6; count of bases not matched to a gene: 1. Per the germline V gene, CDR1 is LGHDT and CDR2 is YNNKEL (reference sequence). CDR3 nucleotide sequence: TGTGCCAGCAGCCAAGAGGCGGGGGCCGGGGAGCTGTTTTTT. It specifies CASSQEAGAGELFF.

The chain carries TRBV6-5 and TRBJ1-4; tentative D call: TRBD1 (6 bases). The CDR3 is made up of 16 amino acids. The V and J ends lost 0 bases and 3 bases respectively, with 11 bases between them. Per germline, CDR1 MNHEY and CDR2 SVGAGI. The CDR3 DNA sequence: TGTGCCAGCAGTTACTCACCAGGGGTACCTAATGAAAAACTGTTTTTT. It translates to CASSYSPGVPNEKLFF.

The V gene is TRBV4-2, the J gene TRBJ2-1; D may be TRBD2 (6 bases). Germline V gives CDR1 LGHNA, CDR2 YNFKEQ. Between the trimmed V and J ends, which lost 7 bases and 5 bases, there was a span of 15 bases. The CDR3 runs 14 residues. Here the CDR3 DNA reads TGTGCCAGCAATGGCTGGGGGGATAACAATGAGCAGTTCTTC. Translation gives CASNGWGDNNEQFF.

V is TRBV3-1 (or the pseudogene TRBV3-2) and J is TRBJ2-2; 8 bases match TRBD2. The germline gives CDR1 LGHDT, CDR2 YNNKEL (reference sequence). This CDR3 region has 15 residues. Trimming at V came to 3 bases and at J to 2 bases, leaving 2 bases not matched to a gene. The CDR3 DNA sequence: TGTGCCAGCAGCCAGCTAGCGGGTAACACCGGGGAGCTGTTTTTT. This gives the protein CASSQLAGNTGELFF.

The chain combines TRBV2 with TRBJ2-4, with 7 nucleotides matching TRBD2. Germline V gives CDR1 SNHLY, CDR2 FYNNEI. V shed 8 bases and J 6 bases; nucleotides not matched to a gene: 1. The CDR3 has 11 amino acids. The DNA of the CDR3 is TGTGCCAGCTCGGGAGGAAACATTCAGTACTTC. As protein: CASSGGNIQYF.

This rearrangement joins TRBV5-4 to TRBJ1-3; weak D call: TRBD1 (5 bases). The V gene lost 4 bases and the J gene lost 2 bases, with 16 bases spanning the gap. CDR3 length: 16 amino acids. The germline CDR1 and CDR2 sequences are SGHNT and YYREEE (reference sequence). The CDR3 DNA reads as TGTGCCAGCAGCCCTGTCCAAGGGGAAGCTGGAAACACCATATATTTT. This translates into CASSPVQGEAGNTIYF.

DNA of the CDR3: TGTGCCAGCAGCTTAAAGTTTCGTGGCAATTCACCCCTCCACTTT. It is translated as CASSLKFRGNSPLHF. V usage is TRBV7-6 and J usage is TRBJ1-6; D is uncertain. The ends were cut back, 2 bases at V and 7 bases at J, with 12 bases in the middle. This CDR3 is built from 15 residues. Germline CDR1 and CDR2: SGHVS and FNYEAQ.

V gene TRBV11-2 combines with J gene TRBJ2-7; 8 bases align to TRBD1. The CDR3 totals 14 residues. J was trimmed by 0 bases and V by 6 bases; bases with no gene match: 4. Germline CDR1 SGHAT, CDR2 FQNNGV. The CDR3 nucleotides read TGTGCCAGCAGTCCGGACAGGGTCTCCTACGAGCAGTACTTC. Amino acid sequence: CASSPDRVSYEQYF.

In its sample, this clone was seen once. This sequence joins TRBV11-3 and TRBJ1-1, with D possibly being TRBD1 (5 bases). The V and J ends lost 1 base and 6 bases respectively, with 21 bases between them. The CDR3 is 17 amino acids. The germline CDR1 and CDR2 sequences are SGHNT and YENEEA. The CDR3 DNA sequence: TGTGCCAGCAGCTTAGGGCATTGGAGGGGTAGGTCGGCTGAAGCTTTCTTT. It yields the protein CASSLGHWRGRSAEAFF.

The V gene is TRBV7-3, the J gene TRBJ2-1; 7 nucleotides match TRBD2. V was clipped by 5 bases and J by 10 bases; unmatched bases: 8. Per the germline V gene, CDR1 is SGHTA and CDR2 is FQGTGA. This CDR3 is 13 amino acids long. CDR3 sequence (DNA): TGTGCCAGCAGCCAAGGGAGGGACCGGGAGCAGTTCTTC. As protein: CASSQGRDREQFF.

J is TRBJ1-4 and V is TRBV7-6; D call uncertain. CDR1 and CDR2 from the germline V gene are SGHVS and FNYEAQ. The CDR3 contains 15 residues. Trimming left V 0 bases short and J 4 bases short, with 9 bases between. The CDR3 region is CASSLAHSYNEKLFF. CDR3 coding DNA: TGTGCCAGCAGCTTAGCGCACAGCTATAATGAAAAACTGTTTTTT.

This clone was detected a few times. In nucleotides, the CDR3 is TGTGCCAGCAGCCCCCCAGGGCTAGCGGGAGTTGAGCAGTTCTTC. This gives the protein CASSPPGLAGVEQFF. This chain connects TRBV3-1 (or the pseudogene TRBV3-2) to TRBJ2-1, with TRBD2 matching 10 bases. V trimming: 4 bases; J trimming: 9 bases; junction bases outside the gene matches: 9. The CDR3 has 15 residues. Looked up from germline, CDR1 is LGHDT and CDR2 is YNNKEL (reference sequence).

The J gene is TRBJ2-7, the V gene TRBV27; D may be TRBD2 (6 bases). From germline, CDR1 is MNHEY and CDR2 SMNVEV (reference sequence). The CDR3 is made up of 12 amino acids. V lost 7 bases and J 2 bases, leaving 9 bases between the germline ends. CDR3 sequence reads: CASKTGAYEQYF. The CDR3 DNA reads TGTGCCAGCAAAACGGGGGCCTACGAGCAGTACTTC.

The chain links TRBV24-1 to TRBJ2-3; 10 nucleotides line up with TRBD1. CDR3 length: 16 residues. Losses at the gene ends were 3 bases for V and 2 bases for J; bases not matched to a gene: 4. Looked up from germline, CDR1 is KGHDR and CDR2 is SFDVKD. The CDR3 loop is CATSDPGQGYTDTQYF. CDR3 coding DNA: TGTGCCACCAGTGATCCGGGACAGGGGTACACAGATACGCAGTATTTT.

There are a few counts of this clone. J is TRBJ2-7 and V is TRBV7-9; D uncertain. Germline values: CDR1 SEHNR, CDR2 FQNEAQ (reference sequence). V shed 2 bases and J shed 6 bases, with 11 bases lying between them. CDR3 length equals 13 residues. The CDR3 DNA is TGTGCCAGCAGCTTAAGCACCTCTGCCGAGCAGTACTTC. Amino acid sequence: CASSLSTSAEQYF.

The V and J genes are TRBV6-5 and TRBJ2-2, with D possibly being TRBD2 (6 bases). V lost 7 bases to trimming and J lost 4 bases, with 13 bases between them. The CDR3 contains 14 residues. Germline lookup yields CDR1 MNHEY and CDR2 SVGAGI. The CDR3 DNA follows: TGTGCCAGCAAAAGGCTAGCGACCACCGGGGAGCTGTTTTTT. It translates to CASKRLATTGELFF.

CDR3 region: CASSSRDSGYGEQFF. The DNA of the CDR3 is TGTGCCAGCAGCTCCCGGGACAGTGGTTACGGTGAGCAGTTCTTC. The V gene is TRBV5-4, the J gene TRBJ2-1; 7 nucleotides align to TRBD1. The junction had 12 bases not matched to a gene; V was cut back by 3 bases and J by 9 bases. The CDR3 extends over 15 amino acids. Germline-derived CDR1 and CDR2 are SGHNT and YYREEE (reference sequence). Filled out from reference TRBV5-4 and TRBJ2-1, the complete variable domain reads ETGVTQSPTHLIKTRGQQVTLRCSSQSGHNTVSWYQQALGQGPQFIFQYYREEENGRGNFPPRFSGLQFPNYSSELNVNALELDDSALYLCASSSRDSGYGEQFFGPGTRLTVL.

CDR3 nucleotide sequence: TGTGCCAGCAGTTTAAACAGCCTCTATGGCTACACCTTC. It is translated as CASSLNSLYGYTF. The rearrangement joins TRBV12-3 or TRBV12-4 to TRBJ1-2; unclear D gene. Trimming cost V 2 bases and J 4 bases, with 8 bases left between them. This CDR3 is 13 amino acids long.